This is a list of T cell receptor beta chains from one sample in a study of neoadjuvant anti-PD-1 for oral cavity cancer. Sequencing was performed with immunoSEQ multiplex PCR; in TCRdb, only in-frame clones are kept and a portion is missing. The sample holds more than 15,000 clones, 60% to 80% seen once. The sample consisted of PBMCs, taken before nivolumab (anti-PD-1) treatment. The receptors come from a person aged 35-79 years with oral cavity squamous cell carcinoma. Each CDR3 is given with its conserved first and last residue. The D gene is left open where the match is weak. Not all rows give a size; the values are once, few, many and, for expanded clones, a class.

clone_size	v_call	j_call	d_call	cdr3_aa	cdr3_nt
.	TRBV10-3	TRBJ2-3	.	CALGGASSTDTQYF	TGTGCCCTTGGTGGGGCATCTAGCACAGATACGCAGTATTTT
.	TRBV19	TRBJ1-5	.	CASSIEDMGNQPQHF	TGTGCCAGTAGTATTGAGGATATGGGCAATCAGCCCCAGCATTTT
.	TRBV10-3	TRBJ2-7	.	CAITRGYEQYF	TGTGCCATCACCCGCGGATACGAGCAGTACTTC
once	TRBV11-2	TRBJ1-1	TRBD1	CASSSGQGGRVRDTEAFF	TGTGCCAGCAGCTCAGGACAGGGGGGAAGAGTTAGGGACACTGAAGCTTTCTTT
.	TRBV15	TRBJ1-1	.	CATSKRVFYSQTRREAFF	TGTGCCACCAGCAAAAGGGTGTTTTACAGCCAGACTCGACGTGAAGCTTTCTTT
.	TRBV5-1	TRBJ2-1	TRBD1	CASSLQGADEQFF	TGCGCCAGCAGCTTACAGGGGGCGGATGAGCAGTTCTTC
.	TRBV7-2	TRBJ1-3	TRBD1	CASSLEFTGVGNTIYF	TGTGCCAGCAGCTTAGAATTTACAGGGGTCGGAAACACCATATATTTT
.	TRBV27	TRBJ2-5	TRBD2	CASSSWTSGAPETQYF	TGTGCCAGCAGTTCATGGACTAGCGGGGCCCCAGAGACCCAGTACTTC
.	TRBV11-2	TRBJ2-2	TRBD2	CASSLDHEGLAGTGELFF	TGTGCCAGCAGCTTAGATCACGAAGGGCTAGCGGGCACCGGGGAGCTGTTTTTT
.	TRBV5-4	TRBJ2-5	.	CASSLSRGETQYF	TGTGCCAGCAGCTTATCTAGGGGAGAGACCCAGTACTTC
.	TRBV29-1	TRBJ1-1	TRBD1	CSVVRGPAFF	TGCAGCGTTGTCAGGGGGCCGGCTTTCTTT